Listed below are T cell receptor beta chains from one sample, sequenced in a study of control samples from healthy donors and cancer patients. Only in-frame clones appear in the TCRdb table, and some are missing; sequencing was by immunoSEQ multiplex PCR. The table lists about 150,000 clones, about nine tenths of them singletons. Sequencing used blood. These receptors were obtained from a man aged 30-40 years in good health. Both conserved end residues are part of each CDR3. A D gene is named only where the DNA matches it firmly. Where a row states a size, it is once, few, many or the class of an expanded clone; other rows omit it.

DNA	CDR3	size	D	J	V
TGTGCCAGCAGTTGGGGACTGGGGCCCTACGAGCAGTACTTC	CASSWGLGPYEQYF	once	.	TRBJ2-7	TRBV6-5
TGCAGCGTTGGGCGGCTTAGGCAGGGGCGGATGAACACTGAAGCTTTCTTT	CSVGRLRQGRMNTEAFF	.	.	TRBJ1-1	TRBV29-1
TGTGCCAGTAGTACGGACAGGGGGCGGAAGGAGACCCAGTACTTC	CASSTDRGRKETQYF	.	TRBD1	TRBJ2-5	TRBV19
TGTGCCAGCAGCGCCAGGGGGTTTGGGGACACTGAAGCTTTCTTT	CASSARGFGDTEAFF	.	TRBD1	TRBJ1-1	TRBV9
TGTGCTAGTGCCCAAGACGGGCAGCCCCAGCATTTT	CASAQDGQPQHF	.	.	TRBJ1-5	TRBV12-5
TGTGCCAGCAGTGAAACCTACCTTTCTGGGGCCAACGTCCTGACTTTC	CASSETYLSGANVLTF	.	.	TRBJ2-6	TRBV2
TGTGCCAGCAGCGGGAGGGAGGGAGTGGCAGATACGCAGTATTTT	CASSGREGVADTQYF	.	TRBD2	TRBJ2-3	TRBV9
TGTGCCAGTAGTTCCAGGACCGGGACATATAACTATGGCTACACCTTC	CASSSRTGTYNYGYTF	.	.	TRBJ1-2	TRBV19
TGTGCCAGCAGTTACCCGGGGACACAAGAAGCTTTCTTT	CASSYPGTQEAFF	.	.	TRBJ1-1	TRBV6-5
TGTGCCATCAGTGAGTCGGGGGGAGATCGCTACAATGAGCAGTTCTTC	CAISESGGDRYNEQFF	.	.	TRBJ2-1	TRBV10-3
TGTGCCAGCAGAGAACAGGGTACTATAAGAACCAACGAGCAGTACTTC	CASREQGTIRTNEQYF	.	.	TRBJ2-7	TRBV2
TGTGCCAGCAGCCAGAGTGGACGCTCTGGGGCCAACGTCCTGACTTTC	CASSQSGRSGANVLTF	.	.	TRBJ2-6	TRBV3-1/TRBV3-2
TGTGCCAGCTCACTCCTAGCGGGAGGCGAGCAAGGGCAGTTCTTC	CASSLLAGGEQGQFF	.	TRBD2	TRBJ2-1	TRBV18
TGCAGCACAAAAGGGGGGCGGGAAACCTACAATGAGCAGTTCTTC	CSTKGGRETYNEQFF	.	.	TRBJ2-1	TRBV29-1
TGTGCCAGTAGTATAGTCCCCGGACCAACCTCTGGAAACACCATATATTTT	CASSIVPGPTSGNTIYF	.	.	TRBJ1-3	TRBV19
TGTGCCAGCAGCTTGGCTACGGAACCCTACGAGCAGTACTTC	CASSLATEPYEQYF	.	.	TRBJ2-7	TRBV5-5
TGTGCCAGCAGCCTCTACAGCGGGAGGGGAAACACCGGGGAGCTGTTTTTT	CASSLYSGRGNTGELFF	.	TRBD2	TRBJ2-2	TRBV7-8
TGCGCCAGCAGCCTAGGAACCGGGACAGGGGAAAGTAATGAAAAACTGTTTTTT	CASSLGTGTGESNEKLFF	.	TRBD1	TRBJ1-4	TRBV4-1
TGTGCCAGCACCAAATCCGACGGAAACACCATATATTTT	CASTKSDGNTIYF	.	.	TRBJ1-3	TRBV12-3/TRBV12-4
TGTGCCACCAGTGGGTTGACCGGGGAGCTGTTTTTT	CATSGLTGELFF	.	.	TRBJ2-2	TRBV24-1
TGTGCCAGCAACGACAGGGCTCCCGAAAAACTGTTTTTT	CASNDRAPEKLFF	once	TRBD1	TRBJ1-4	TRBV6-6
TGTGCCAGCTCTTTCCCCGGAGCCTATGGCTACACCTTC	CASSFPGAYGYTF	once	.	TRBJ1-2	TRBV6-5